This record concerns one T cell receptor beta chain sequence. Its antigen is undetermined. The CDR3 is 14 residues long. Trimming took 3 bases from V and 4 from J, leaving 12 bases between them. Germline loops: CDR1 WSHSY, CDR2 SAAADI. This sample was taken from a study of beta chain features in type 1 diabetes. What was sequenced were expressed TCRB transcripts, since all of the isolated RNA had been reverse transcribed. This table comes from immunoSEQ multiplex PCR, and its TCRdb copy is limited to in-frame clones, with some not included. The sample has 400,000 or so clones; around 10% are singletons. Donors underwent one heparinised blood draw, about 120 mL on average. Notes on the study in general: TCRB CDR3 length was moderately but significantly reduced in all four CD4+ subsets of Type 1 diabetes patients.

Sequencing was performed on central memory CD4+ T cells from blood. The sequence was collected from a man aged 30 to 39 with type 1 diabetes. The V and J genes are TRBV10-2 and TRBJ1-1; D is perhaps TRBD1 (5 bases). The CDR3 sequence is CASSELGASTEAFF. DNA for the CDR3: TGCGCCAGCAGTGAATTAGGGGCGAGCACTGAAGCTTTCTTT.